What follows are 19 T cell receptor beta chains derived from one specimen sequenced in a study of T cells in Graves' hyperthyroidism and ophthalmopathy. There were TCR beta CDR3 regions amplified from RNA transcripts. RT-PCR in the first round (using the HTBI primer set) targeted the TCR CDR3. TCRdb re-analysed the multiplex PCR reads in MiXCR, keeping a single row per CDR3 protein. Among hundreds of thousands of distinct CDR3 sequences, over 10% were seen once, and the ten largest hold 9.2%. The sample consisted of blood. The receptors stem from a woman under 30 with Graves' hyperthyroidism.

The V call is TRBV19, the J call TRBJ2-1, with no clear D. The ends were cut back, 3 bases at V and 0 bases at J, with 6 bases in the middle. The germline gives CDR1 LNHDA, CDR2 SQIVND (reference sequence). The CDR3 length is 14 residues. CDR3 protein: CASSMVFSYNEQFF. DNA of the CDR3: TGTGCCAGTAGTATGGTATTCTCCTACAATGAGCAGTTCTTC.

The rearrangement joins TRBV5-1 to TRBJ1-2; no clear D gene. The germline CDR1 and CDR2 sequences are SGHRS and YFSETQ. CDR3 length: 13 amino acids. V was cut by 0 bases and J by 5 bases, with 8 bases left in between. The CDR3 loop is CASSLALSYGYTF. In nucleotides, the CDR3 is TGCGCCAGCAGCTTGGCTCTATCGTATGGCTACACCTTC.

This chain uses TRBV6-5 with TRBJ2-1; D possibly uses TRBD1 or TRBD2 (6 bases each). V was trimmed by 0 bases and J by 8 bases, leaving 14 bases between them. Germline loops: CDR1 MNHEY, CDR2 SVGAGI. The CDR3 spans 15 residues. CDR3 loop: CASSYSGGASYEQFF. CDR3 in DNA: TGTGCCAGCAGTTACTCGGGGGGCGCGTCCTATGAGCAGTTCTTC.

The rearrangement links TRBV3-1 to TRBJ1-4, with TRBD1 matching 9 bases. J lost 5 bases, V lost 3 bases, and 4 bases had no gene match. Germline lookup yields CDR1 LGHDT and CDR2 YNNKEL (reference sequence). CDR3 length: 15 residues. The CDR3 region is CASSHGQGRNEKLFF. The CDR3 DNA sequence: TGTGCCAGCAGCCACGGACAGGGGCGGAATGAAAAACTGTTTTTT.

Concerning this clonotype: This may be a read error, as it is one base from a much larger clone. The gene calls are TRBV6-2 or TRBV6-3 and TRBJ2-7; 9 bases are a match to TRBD2. CDR3 size: 13 residues. Germline trimming cut 6 bases from V and 3 bases from J; bases unmatched to any gene: 3. Germline V gene data show CDR1 as MNHEY and CDR2 as SVGEGT. In nucleotides, the CDR3 is TGTGCCAGCAGAGGTAGCGGGAGCTACGAGCAGTACTTC. Its translation: CASRGSGSYEQYF.

This clonotype has a count of ten or more. The rearrangement uses TRBV29-1 and TRBJ2-1, with D perhaps matching TRBD1 (6 bases). Per the germline V gene, CDR1 is SQVTM and CDR2 is ANQGSEA. The ends were cut back, 6 bases at V and 2 bases at J, with 17 bases in the middle. The CDR3 has 15 amino acids. Here the CDR3 DNA reads TGCAGCGTATTGACAGGTTCCCAAACCTACAATGAGCAGTTCTTC. It codes for CSVLTGSQTYNEQFF.

This clonotype was recorded at least ten times. The chain is built from TRBV28 and TRBJ2-3; D is unresolved. Trimming stripped 2 bases from V and 6 bases from J, with 6 bases between. Germline V CDR1 and CDR2: MDHEN, SYDVKM. The CDR3 spans 12 residues. The CDR3 DNA follows: TGTGCCAGCAGTTTAGATTCCGATACGCAGTATTTT. Its protein product is CASSLDSDTQYF. The variable domain in full, with the rest retrieved from reference TRBV28 and TRBJ2-3, is DVKVTQSSRYLVKRTGEKVFLECVQDMDHENMFWYRQDPGLGLRLIYFSYDVKMKEKGDIPEGYSVSREKKERFSLILESASTNQTSMYLCASSLDSDTQYFGPGTRLTVL.

Ten or more counts support this clonotype. The chain recombines TRBV6-1 with TRBJ1-5; the D gene is possibly TRBD1 (6 bases). Germline V gives CDR1 MNHNS, CDR2 SASEGT. The CDR3 is 16 residues long. V was cut by 7 bases and J by 0 bases, with 16 bases left in between. In DNA, the CDR3 is TGTGCCAGCAATGGGGGAGGGACAATTAGCAATCAGCCCCAGCATTTT. Translated, it gives CASNGGGTISNQPQHF.

This clonotype was recorded at least ten times. The chain combines TRBV9 with TRBJ2-1; TRBD1 matches 9 bases. CDR1 and CDR2 (germline): SGDLS, YYNGEE. V gave up 4 bases and J gave up 3 bases; unmatched junction bases: 11. The CDR3 contains 17 residues. The CDR3 reads CASSSEIGDRVYNEQFF. The CDR3 nucleotides read TGTGCCAGCAGCTCAGAGATAGGGGACAGGGTCTACAATGAGCAGTTCTTC.

V usage is TRBV6-1 and J usage is TRBJ1-2; TRBD1 agrees at 9 bases. The trim removed 10 bases at V and 0 bases at J, leaving 6 bases unmatched. CDR3 length: 14 residues. From germline, CDR1 is MNHNS and CDR2 SASEGT. CDR3 region: CANRRQGANYGYTF. The CDR3 DNA reads TGTGCCAACAGGAGACAGGGGGCTAACTATGGCTACACCTTC.

This clonotype was seen many times. This chain uses TRBV20-1 with TRBJ1-2; D possibly corresponds to TRBD1 (5 bases). CDR1 is DFQATT and CDR2 is SNEGSKA in the germline V gene (reference sequence). The CDR3 covers 16 residues. V lost 6 bases and J lost 6, with 26 bases in between. In nucleotides, the CDR3 is TGCAGTGCAAAGAGTTGGGGTTTAGGGGAAAACGATGGCTACACCTTC. It encodes CSAKSWGLGENDGYTF.

This chain links TRBV4-3 with TRBJ2-1; 9 bases align to TRBD2. V lost 1 base and J lost 4; bases outside the gene matches: 11. CDR1 and CDR2 (germline): LGHNA, YSLEER. The CDR3 spans 18 residues. CDR3: CASSQVLRGLAGYNEQFF. The CDR3 nucleotides read TGCGCCAGCAGCCAAGTTCTCCGTGGTCTAGCGGGATACAATGAGCAGTTCTTC.

This clonotype was seen at least ten times. The CDR3 sequence: CASSHPAWGWGNTEAFF. CDR3 nucleotide sequence: TGCGCCAGCAGCCACCCGGCATGGGGTTGGGGTAACACTGAAGCTTTCTTT. V gene TRBV4-1 combines with J gene TRBJ1-1; D remains unclear. The V gene lost 3 bases and the J gene lost 2 bases, with 19 bases spanning the gap. CDR3 length equals 17 residues. The germline V gene has CDR1 MGHRA and CDR2 YSYEKL.

This clonotype was counted many times. The chain couples TRBV3-1 to TRBJ1-5, with TRBD1 matching 7 bases. V shed 1 base, J shed 3 bases, and the junction held 9 bases outside the gene matches. The CDR3 sequence is 17 residues long. Germline CDR1 and CDR2: LGHDT and YNNKEL (reference sequence). CDR3 amino acids: CASSQGPTGVTNQPQHF. CDR3 coding DNA: TGTGCCAGCAGCCAAGGACCAACAGGGGTCACCAATCAGCCCCAGCATTTT. Complete variable domain (other parts from reference TRBV3-1 and TRBJ1-5): DTAVSQTPKYLVTQMGNDKSIKCEQNLGHDTMYWYKQDSKKFLKIMFSYNNKELIINETVPNRFSPKSPDKAHLNLHINSLELGDSAVYFCASSQGPTGVTNQPQHFGDGTRLSIL.

This clonotype has a single count. This may be a read error, as it is one base from a much larger clone. The chain combines TRBV6-2 or TRBV6-3 with TRBJ2-1; D might be TRBD1 or TRBD2, each matching 5 bases. Germline CDR1 MNHEY, CDR2 SVGEGT. The CDR3 consists of 13 residues. The DNA for the CDR3 is TGTGCCAGCGGGGACGTTATGTACAATGAGCAGCTCTTC. Protein product: CASGDVMYNEQLF.

At least ten counts were recorded for this clonotype. The chain uses TRBV7-3 and TRBJ2-1; D perhaps matches TRBD2 (6 bases). Trimming took 2 bases from V and 8 from J, leaving 13 bases between them. Germline V lookup: CDR1 SGHTA, CDR2 FQGTGA. The CDR3 length is 14 residues. The CDR3 is CASSLSSGGDEQFF. The DNA of the CDR3 is TGTGCCAGCAGCTTATCTAGTGGAGGGGATGAGCAGTTCTTC.

This clonotype occurred many times. This chain links TRBV29-1 with TRBJ2-1; unclear D gene. The CDR3 is made up of 14 amino acids. The germline V gene has CDR1 SQVTM and CDR2 ANQGSEA. Trimming pared 3 bases from V and 7 bases from J, leaving 16 bases between. The CDR3 loop reads CSVEFTSLANEQFF. The CDR3, as DNA: TGCAGCGTTGAGTTTACCTCTCTTGCGAATGAGCAGTTCTTC.

At least ten counts were recorded for this clonotype. Here the CDR3 DNA reads TGTGCCACCGTCCGGGGTCCGACAGATACGCAGTATTTT. Its protein product is CATVRGPTDTQYF. The gene calls are TRBV2 and TRBJ2-3, with D tentatively TRBD2 (5 bases). Trimming shortened V by 10 bases and J by 3 bases, and 14 bases separated the two germline ends. Germline V gives CDR1 SNHLY, CDR2 FYNNEI. The CDR3 has 13 residues.

This clonotype has at least ten counts. This chain links TRBV12-3 or TRBV12-4 with TRBJ2-7; D uncertain. Trimming removed 7 bases from V and 2 bases from J, with 6 bases in between. The CDR3 extends over 11 amino acids. The CDR3 sequence is CASTAAYEQYF. The DNA for the CDR3 is TGTGCCAGCACGGCCGCCTACGAGCAGTACTTC.